Reported below is one TCR beta chain. The sample belongs to a study of blood T cell repertoires in COVID-19. For the study at large: The analysed material was cDNA or gDNA that came from T cells, B-cell-depleted T cells, or PBMCs.

Participants came from 20 to 25 US areas, aged roughly 18 to 95 years. Germline CDR1 is LGHDT and CDR2 is YNNKEL (reference sequence). This CDR3 spans 14 amino acids. Deletions cut 6 bases from V and 1 base from J, with 9 bases between. Sequenced by immunoSEQ multiplex PCR; TCRdb stores in-frame clones only, minus some. In the table there are about 270,000 clones, around 85% of which are singletons. The receptor was derived from a woman in her 50s with acute COVID-19. Sample: PBMCs or T cells enriched from blood (not recorded which). V is TRBV3-1 (or the pseudogene TRBV3-2) and J is TRBJ1-4; D is unclear. The CDR3 DNA sequence: TGTGCCAGCAGTCTAGGTGTAACTAATGAAAAACTGTTTTTT. Residues: CASSLGVTNEKLFF.